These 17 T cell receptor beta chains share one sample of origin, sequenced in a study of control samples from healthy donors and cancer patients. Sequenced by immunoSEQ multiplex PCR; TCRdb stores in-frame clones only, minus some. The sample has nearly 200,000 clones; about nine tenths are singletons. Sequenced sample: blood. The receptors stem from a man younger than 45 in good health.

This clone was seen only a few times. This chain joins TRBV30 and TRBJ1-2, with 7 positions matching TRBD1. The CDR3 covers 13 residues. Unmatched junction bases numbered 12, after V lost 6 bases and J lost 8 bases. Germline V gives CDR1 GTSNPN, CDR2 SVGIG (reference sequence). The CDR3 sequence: CACRQGILYGYTF. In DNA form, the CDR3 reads TGTGCCTGTAGACAGGGTATCCTCTACGGCTACACCTTC.

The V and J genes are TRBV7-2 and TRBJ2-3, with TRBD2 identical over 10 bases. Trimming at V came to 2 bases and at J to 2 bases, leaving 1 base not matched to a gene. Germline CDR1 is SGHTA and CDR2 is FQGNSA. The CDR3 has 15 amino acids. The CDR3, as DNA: TGTGCCAGCAGCTTAACTAGCGGGACCACAGATACGCAGTATTTT. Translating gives CASSLTSGTTDTQYF.

CDR3 bases: TGTGCCAGTAGACCCACGAGGGGTGGGAACACTGAAGCTTTCTTT. Translated, it gives CASRPTRGGNTEAFF. V usage is TRBV19 and J usage is TRBJ1-1; tentative D call: TRBD1 (5 bases). The V end was cut by 6 bases, the J end by 1 base, with 15 bases between. This CDR3 is built from 15 residues. Germline V CDR1 and CDR2: LNHDA, SQIVND (reference sequence).

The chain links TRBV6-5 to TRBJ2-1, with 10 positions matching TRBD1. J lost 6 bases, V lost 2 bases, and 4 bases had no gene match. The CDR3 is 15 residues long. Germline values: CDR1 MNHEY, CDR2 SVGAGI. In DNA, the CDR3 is TGTGCCAGCAGTTACACGGGACAGGGGATCAATGAGCAGTTCTTC. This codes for CASSYTGQGINEQFF.

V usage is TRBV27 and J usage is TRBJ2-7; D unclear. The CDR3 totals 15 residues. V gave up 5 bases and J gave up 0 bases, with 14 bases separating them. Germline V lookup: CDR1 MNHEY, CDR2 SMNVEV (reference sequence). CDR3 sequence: CASSPLSSLSYEQYF. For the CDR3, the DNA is TGTGCCAGCAGTCCCCTATCCAGCCTCTCCTACGAGCAGTACTTC.

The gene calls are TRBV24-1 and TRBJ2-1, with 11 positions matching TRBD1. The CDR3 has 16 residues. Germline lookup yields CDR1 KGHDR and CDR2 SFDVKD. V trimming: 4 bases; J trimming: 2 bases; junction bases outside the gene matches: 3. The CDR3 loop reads CATSDPDRGPYNEQFF. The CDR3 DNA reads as TGTGCCACCAGTGACCCGGACAGGGGGCCCTACAATGAGCAGTTCTTC.

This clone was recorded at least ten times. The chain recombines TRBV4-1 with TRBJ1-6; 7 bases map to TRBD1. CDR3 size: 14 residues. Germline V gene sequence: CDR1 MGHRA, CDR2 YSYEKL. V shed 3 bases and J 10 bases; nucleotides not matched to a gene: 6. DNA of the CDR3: TGCGCCAGCAGCCAGCCCCAGGGGGACTCACCCCTCCACTTT. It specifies CASSQPQGDSPLHF.

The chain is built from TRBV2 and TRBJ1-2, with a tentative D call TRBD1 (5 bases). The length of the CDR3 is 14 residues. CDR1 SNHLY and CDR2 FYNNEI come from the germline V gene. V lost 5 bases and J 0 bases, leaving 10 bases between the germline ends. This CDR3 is CASSIGTANYGYTF. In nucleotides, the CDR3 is TGTGCCAGCAGTATCGGGACGGCTAACTATGGCTACACCTTC.

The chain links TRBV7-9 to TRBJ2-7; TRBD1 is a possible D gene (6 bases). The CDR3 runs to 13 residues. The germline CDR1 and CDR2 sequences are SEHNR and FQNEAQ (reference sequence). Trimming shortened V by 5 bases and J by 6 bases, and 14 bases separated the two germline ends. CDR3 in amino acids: CASSLQGSSEQYF. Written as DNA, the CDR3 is TGTGCCAGCAGCCTACAGGGTTCATCCGAGCAGTACTTC. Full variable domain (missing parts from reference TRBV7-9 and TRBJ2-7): DTGVSQNPRHKITKRGQNVTFRCDPISEHNRLYWYRQTLGQGPEFLTYFQNEAQLEKSRLLSDRFSAERPKGSFSTLEIQRTEQGDSAMYLCASSLQGSSEQYFGPGTRLTVT.

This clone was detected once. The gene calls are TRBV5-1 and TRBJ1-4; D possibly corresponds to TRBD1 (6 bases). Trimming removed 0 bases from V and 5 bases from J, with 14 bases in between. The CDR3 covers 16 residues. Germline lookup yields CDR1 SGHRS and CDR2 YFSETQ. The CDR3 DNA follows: TGCGCCAGCAGCTTGGGTGGCTTGGGGGCAAATGAAAAACTGTTTTTT. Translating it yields CASSLGGLGANEKLFF.

The CDR3 DNA reads as TGCGCCAGCAGTGAACTGAGCGGGGGGGCCCACGAGCAGTTCTTC. Its translation is CASSELSGGAHEQFF. The V and J genes are TRBV10-1 and TRBJ2-1, with 10 bases aligning to TRBD2. Losses at the gene ends were 3 bases for V and 10 bases for J; bases not matched to a gene: 9. This CDR3 is 15 amino acids long. In germline, CDR1 is WNHNN, CDR2 SYGVQD (reference sequence).

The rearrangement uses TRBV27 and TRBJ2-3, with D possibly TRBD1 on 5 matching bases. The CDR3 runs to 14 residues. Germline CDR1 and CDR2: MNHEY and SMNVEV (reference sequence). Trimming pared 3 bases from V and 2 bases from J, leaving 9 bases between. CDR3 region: CASSFSTATDTQYF. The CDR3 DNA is TGTGCCAGCAGTTTTTCGACAGCCACAGATACGCAGTATTTT.

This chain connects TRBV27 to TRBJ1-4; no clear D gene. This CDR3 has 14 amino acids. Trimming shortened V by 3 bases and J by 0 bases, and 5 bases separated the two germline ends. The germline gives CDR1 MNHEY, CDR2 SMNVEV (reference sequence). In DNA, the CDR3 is TGTGCCAGCAGTTTCTCGACAACTAATGAAAAACTGTTTTTT. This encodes CASSFSTTNEKLFF.

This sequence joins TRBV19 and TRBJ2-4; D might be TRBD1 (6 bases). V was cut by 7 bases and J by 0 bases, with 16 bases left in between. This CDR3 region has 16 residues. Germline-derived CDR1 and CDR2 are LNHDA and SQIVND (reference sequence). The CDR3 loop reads CASKGSRGLAKNIQYF. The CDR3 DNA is TGTGCCAGTAAGGGAAGCAGGGGATTAGCCAAAAACATTCAGTACTTC.

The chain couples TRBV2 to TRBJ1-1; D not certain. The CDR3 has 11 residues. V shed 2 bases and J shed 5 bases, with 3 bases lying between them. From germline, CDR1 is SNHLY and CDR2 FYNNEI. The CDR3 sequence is CASSEITEAFF. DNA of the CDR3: TGTGCCAGCAGTGAAATTACTGAAGCTTTCTTT.

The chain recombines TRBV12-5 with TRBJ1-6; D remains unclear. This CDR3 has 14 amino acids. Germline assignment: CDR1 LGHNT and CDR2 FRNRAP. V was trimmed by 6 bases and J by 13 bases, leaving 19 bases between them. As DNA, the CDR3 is TGTGCTAGTGGGATTTCCTGGTTGGTTTATCCCCTCCACTTT. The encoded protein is CASGISWLVYPLHF.

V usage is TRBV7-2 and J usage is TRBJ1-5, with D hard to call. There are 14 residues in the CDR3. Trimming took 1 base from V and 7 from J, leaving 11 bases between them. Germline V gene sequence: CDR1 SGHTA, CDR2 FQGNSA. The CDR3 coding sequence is TGTGCCAGCAGCTTAGTGCAGGCAGGACAGCCCCAGCATTTT. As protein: CASSLVQAGQPQHF.